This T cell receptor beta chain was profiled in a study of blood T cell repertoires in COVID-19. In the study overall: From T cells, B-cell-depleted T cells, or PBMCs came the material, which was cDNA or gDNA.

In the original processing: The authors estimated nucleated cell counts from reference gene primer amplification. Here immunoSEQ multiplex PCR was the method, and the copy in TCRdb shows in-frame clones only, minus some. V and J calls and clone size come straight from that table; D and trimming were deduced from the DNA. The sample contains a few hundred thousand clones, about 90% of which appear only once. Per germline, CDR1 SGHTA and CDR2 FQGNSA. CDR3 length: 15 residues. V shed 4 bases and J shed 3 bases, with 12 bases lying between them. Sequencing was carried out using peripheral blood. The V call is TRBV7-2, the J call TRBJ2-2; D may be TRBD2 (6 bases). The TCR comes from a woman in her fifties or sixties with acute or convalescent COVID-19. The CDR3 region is CASSYRDSYTGELFF. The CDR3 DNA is TGTGCCAGCAGCTACCGGGACTCTTACACCGGGGAGCTGTTTTTT.